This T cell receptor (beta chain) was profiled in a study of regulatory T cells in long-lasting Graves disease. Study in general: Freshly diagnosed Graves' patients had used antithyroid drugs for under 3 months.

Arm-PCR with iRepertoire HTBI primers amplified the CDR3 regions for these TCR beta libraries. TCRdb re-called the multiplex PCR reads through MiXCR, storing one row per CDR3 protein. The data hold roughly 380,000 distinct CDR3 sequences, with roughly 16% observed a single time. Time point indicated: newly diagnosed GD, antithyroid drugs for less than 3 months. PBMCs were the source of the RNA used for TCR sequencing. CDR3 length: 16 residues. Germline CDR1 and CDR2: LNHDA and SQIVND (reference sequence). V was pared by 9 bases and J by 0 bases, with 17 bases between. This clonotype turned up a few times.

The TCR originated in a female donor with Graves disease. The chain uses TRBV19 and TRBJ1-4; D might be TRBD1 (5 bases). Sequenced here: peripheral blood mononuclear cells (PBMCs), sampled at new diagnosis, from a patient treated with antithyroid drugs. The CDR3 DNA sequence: TGTGCCAGCGGGGCGGAAGCCGCAGCAACTAATGAAAAACTGTTTTTT. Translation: CASGAEAAATNEKLFF.